This T cell receptor (beta chain) appears in the sequencing data of a study of T cells in Graves' hyperthyroidism and ophthalmopathy. Patients aged 18 to 65 with hyperthyroidism were newly diagnosed, with duration under 2 months. Using RNA transcripts as the source, TCR beta CDR3 regions were amplified. TCR CDR3 regions were first amplified by RT-PCR with HTBI primers. TCRdb analysed the multiplex PCR reads with MiXCR anew, one entry per CDR3 protein. The data contain some 350,000 distinct CDR3 sequences, approximately 25% of them singletons. The V gene end was trimmed by 4 bases and the J gene end by 4 bases; junction bases not matched to a gene: 10. From germline, CDR1 is DFQATT and CDR2 SNEGSKA (reference sequence). This CDR3 contains 16 residues.

Sequenced sample: blood. The TCR sequence derives from a man aged 50-60 years with Graves' hyperthyroidism. The chain combines TRBV20-1 with TRBJ2-1; TRBD2 aligns across 10 bases. The CDR3 loop is CSATLLTSGKYNEQFF. CDR3 nucleotides: TGCAGTGCTACCCTCCTCACTAGCGGGAAATACAATGAGCAGTTCTTC.